The present entry profiles one TCR beta chain with its context. The CDR3 is 19 residues long. J gave up 7 bases and V 4 bases, and 21 bases lay outside the gene matches. Germline CDR1 MNHEY, CDR2 SMNVEV (reference sequence). This sample was included in a study of blood T cell repertoires in COVID-19. Study information: Material from acute and convalescent COVID-19 was sourced from the United States, Italy and Spain. T cells, B-cell-depleted T cells, or PBMCs provided the cDNA or gDNA that served as material.

Per the authors' pipeline: Amplification with reference gene primers provided the estimates of nucleated cell counts. Here immunoSEQ multiplex PCR was the method, and the copy in TCRdb shows in-frame clones only, minus some. Clone size and the V and J calls come from that table; the DNA yielded D and trimming. The sample holds about 74,000 clones, about 69% seen once. Sequenced material: peripheral blood. The J gene is TRBJ2-2, the V gene TRBV27; 7 bases align to TRBD2. The clonotype originates from a man between 65 and 85 years old with acute or convalescent COVID-19. CDR3 DNA sequence: TGTGCCAGCAGTTCGTACCGCCCCAGGCGGCGGGAGACGGTCGGGGAGCTGTTTTTT. Residues: CASSSYRPRRRETVGELFF.